Detailed here is one TCR beta chain. The CDR3 totals 16 residues. Trimming stripped 2 bases from V and 13 bases from J, with 21 bases between. Germline V gives CDR1 PRHDT, CDR2 FYEKMQ (reference sequence). The data stem from a study of shared clonotypes between healthy human individuals. Overall study context: Two women and a few men aged 18 to 49 served as donors. Used for every donor were three CD4 naive, three CD4 memory, two CD8 naive and one CD8 memory plate.

TCRdb's table, derived via immunoSEQ multiplex PCR, lists solely in-frame clones and lacks some. The sample gives under 1,900,000 clones, about 98.5% of which show up once; approximately 0.4% is in the top ten. The V and J genes are TRBV13 and TRBJ2-6; perhaps D is TRBD1 or TRBD2 (5 bases each). The TCR comes from a man aged 25-45 years in good health. Sequenced material: naive CD4+ T cells sorted from blood. Subset given: CD45RA+ positively selected. In DNA, the CDR3 is TGTGCCAGCAGCTTAATGTCGGGGACGGGTAGTAGTGTCCTGACTTTC. Translated: CASSLMSGTGSSVLTF.